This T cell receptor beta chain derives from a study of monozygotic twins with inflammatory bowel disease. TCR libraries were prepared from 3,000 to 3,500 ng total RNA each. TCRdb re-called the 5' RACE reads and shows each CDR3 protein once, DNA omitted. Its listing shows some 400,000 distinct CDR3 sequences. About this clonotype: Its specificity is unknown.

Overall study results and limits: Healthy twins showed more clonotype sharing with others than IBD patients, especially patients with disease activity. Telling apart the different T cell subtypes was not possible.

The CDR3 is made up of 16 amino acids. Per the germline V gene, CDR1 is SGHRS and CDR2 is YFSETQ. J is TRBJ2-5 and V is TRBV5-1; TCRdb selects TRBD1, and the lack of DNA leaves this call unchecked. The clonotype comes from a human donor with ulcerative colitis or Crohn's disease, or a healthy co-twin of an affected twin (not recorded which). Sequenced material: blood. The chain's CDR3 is CASSKEGGLLKETQYF.